A single sample gave rise to the 25 T cell receptor beta chains below, sequenced in a study of blood T cell repertoires in COVID-19. TCRdb's copy holds only in-frame clones and misses some; the assay was immunoSEQ multiplex PCR. The sample includes under 200,000 clones, roughly 81% seen only once; the top ten take around 5.2%. The sequencing sample was made of peripheral blood. The receptors come from a woman of 80 years or more with acute or convalescent COVID-19.

This clone appeared a single time. The V call is TRBV7-2, the J call TRBJ2-1; possible D gene TRBD1, 5 bases. This CDR3 contains 14 residues. Germline CDR1 SGHTA, CDR2 FQGNSA. With 10 bases removed from V and 8 bases from J, the gap between germline ends came to 21 bases. The CDR3 coding sequence is TGTGCCACCGAGCTACTCTTAGGGGTGGATGAGCAGTTCTTC. The encoded protein is CATELLLGVDEQFF.

The chain is built from TRBV6-6 and TRBJ1-2; D possibly corresponds to TRBD1 (5 bases). The V end was cut by 2 bases, the J end by 0 bases, with 13 bases between. The CDR3 length is 16 residues. CDR1 is MNHNY, CDR2 SVGAGI, per germline (reference sequence). CDR3 region: CASSYPPGGANYGYTF. The CDR3 coding sequence is TGTGCCAGCAGTTACCCCCCGGGGGGAGCTAACTATGGCTACACCTTC.

This clone was seen a single time. J is TRBJ1-1 and V is TRBV6-5; D unresolved. This CDR3 is 13 amino acids long. Trimming pared 6 bases from V and 10 bases from J, leaving 18 bases between. Germline CDR1 MNHEY, CDR2 SVGAGI. CDR3 protein: CASRLADSSRAFF. CDR3 nucleotide sequence: TGTGCCAGCAGGTTGGCGGACTCCTCACGAGCTTTCTTT.

The V gene is TRBV18, the J gene TRBJ2-3; D remains unclear. Germline V gene lookup returns CDR1 KGHSH and CDR2 LQKENI. V was pared by 2 bases and J by 4 bases, with 10 bases between. This CDR3 has 14 residues. CDR3 in DNA: TGTGCCAGCTCACCAGTCCCCTGGCCAGATACGCAGTATTTT. It translates to CASSPVPWPDTQYF.

The chain couples TRBV11-2 to TRBJ2-4, with D tentatively TRBD1 (6 bases). Germline V lookup: CDR1 SGHAT, CDR2 FQNNGV. Trimming removed 3 bases at V and 8 bases at J, with 14 bases between. The CDR3 runs to 14 residues. CDR3 in amino acids: CASSFSGTPDIQYF. The CDR3 DNA reads TGTGCCAGCAGCTTTTCCGGGACACCTGACATTCAGTACTTC.

The chain is built from TRBV19 and TRBJ2-1, with TRBD2 matching over 16 bases. The CDR3 has 15 amino acids. With V trimmed by 7 bases and J by 9 bases, 6 bases remained unmatched. Germline CDR1 and CDR2: LNHDA and SQIVND (reference sequence). CDR3 protein: CASIGTSGRVGEQFF. The CDR3 region has the DNA TGTGCCAGTATCGGGACTAGCGGGAGGGTCGGTGAGCAGTTCTTC.

This chain uses TRBV7-8 with TRBJ2-1, with 7 bases identical to TRBD2. The CDR3 covers 14 residues. The trim removed 4 bases at V and 9 bases at J, leaving 9 bases unmatched. Germline-derived CDR1 and CDR2 are SGHVS and FQNEAQ. The chain's CDR3 is CASSSGLGNIEQFF. The CDR3 DNA reads TGTGCCAGCAGCTCCGGACTAGGAAACATTGAGCAGTTCTTC.

The J gene is TRBJ1-5, the V gene TRBV21-1. TRBV21-1 is assigned pseudogene status. CDR3 size: 16 residues. Written as DNA, the CDR3 is TGTGCCAGCAGCAACGGGCTTTGGGAGGGTCTAGGGCCCCAGCATTTT. It specifies CASSNGLWEGLGPQHF.

This sequence joins TRBV7-2 and TRBJ1-1, with D possibly being TRBD1 (5 bases). There are 12 residues in the CDR3. V lost 8 bases and J lost 4, with 11 bases in between. In germline, CDR1 is SGHTA, CDR2 FQGNSA. This chain's CDR3 is CASERGGTEAFF. The CDR3 nucleotides read TGTGCCAGCGAAAGGGGCGGCACTGAAGCTTTCTTT.

V is TRBV30 and J is TRBJ2-7; 10 nucleotides align to TRBD2. V lost 3 bases and J lost 3; bases outside the gene matches: 2. The CDR3 has 13 residues. Germline CDR1 reads GTSNPN; CDR2 reads SVGIG (reference sequence). The CDR3 coding sequence is TGTGCCTGGAGGGCTAGCGGGAGCTACGAGCAGTACTTC. This codes for CAWRASGSYEQYF.

The chain couples TRBV19 to TRBJ2-7; 7 bases fit TRBD2. There are 16 residues in the CDR3. With 4 bases clipped from V and 6 bases from J, the junction kept 15 bases outside the gene matches. Germline CDR1 LNHDA, CDR2 SQIVND (reference sequence). This chain's CDR3 is CASSKARAREGGEQYF. Here the CDR3 DNA reads TGTGCCAGTAGTAAGGCCCGCGCTAGGGAGGGAGGCGAGCAGTACTTC.

The chain couples TRBV27 to TRBJ2-3; TRBD1 is a possible D gene (5 bases). This CDR3 region has 14 residues. V lost 0 bases and J lost 6, with 10 bases in between. Germline CDR1 MNHEY, CDR2 SMNVEV (reference sequence). CDR3 DNA sequence: TGTGCCAGCAGTTTATCGCAGGGTGGGGATACGCAGTATTTT. Protein sequence: CASSLSQGGDTQYF.

In DNA, the CDR3 is TGTGCCAGTAGTATAGATTCACTGGTCTATGGCTACACCTTC. As protein: CASSIDSLVYGYTF. The J gene is TRBJ1-2, the V gene TRBV19, with D hard to call. The CDR3 has 14 amino acids. Trimming removed 0 bases from V and 4 bases from J, with 9 bases in between. CDR1 is LNHDA and CDR2 is SQIVND in the germline V gene (reference sequence).

The rearrangement joins TRBV19 to TRBJ2-6; no firm D call. The CDR3 totals 15 residues. Germline V gene lookup returns CDR1 LNHDA and CDR2 SQIVND (reference sequence). Trimming took 5 bases from V and 3 from J, leaving 11 bases between them. CDR3 DNA sequence: TGTGCCAGTAGTCGAACCGGTTATGGGGCCAACGTCCTGACTTTC. Translated: CASSRTGYGANVLTF.

The chain recombines TRBV3-1 (or the pseudogene TRBV3-2) with TRBJ1-6; tentative D call: TRBD1 (5 bases). CDR1 is LGHDT, CDR2 YNNKEL, per germline (reference sequence). The CDR3 consists of 16 residues. V gave up 4 bases and J gave up 4 bases, with 14 bases separating them. CDR3 sequence (DNA): TGTGCCAGCAGCCTCGCTACGACAGCATATAATTCACCCCTCCACTTT. This translates into CASSLATTAYNSPLHF.

This sequence joins TRBV9 and TRBJ1-4, with 8 bases lining up with TRBD1. The germline CDR1 and CDR2 sequences are SGDLS and YYNGEE. V dropped 3 bases and J dropped 7; count of bases not matched to a gene: 2. The CDR3 runs to 13 residues. This chain's CDR3 is CASSADRGEKLFF. The DNA of the CDR3 is TGTGCCAGCAGCGCTGACAGGGGTGAAAAACTGTTTTTT.

This chain links TRBV7-9 with TRBJ2-7; a weak D match, TRBD2 (6 bases). V was clipped by 5 bases and J by 7 bases, with 18 bases between them. The V gene's germline CDR1 is SEHNR and CDR2 FQNEAQ (reference sequence). CDR3 length: 14 residues. In DNA, the CDR3 is TGTGCCAGCAGCATGGAGGGCAAGGGGCGGGAGCAGTACTTC. Protein: CASSMEGKGREQYF.

CDR3 sequence (DNA): TGTGCCAGCAGAGAGACACCTTCCTACGAGCAGTACTTC. Encoded protein: CASRETPSYEQYF. The genes are TRBV6-5 and TRBJ2-7; D gene uncertain. Trimming removed 6 bases at V and 1 base at J, with 10 bases between. This CDR3 contains 13 residues. Germline CDR1 reads MNHEY; CDR2 reads SVGAGI.

The rearrangement joins TRBV28 to TRBJ2-5; D gene unclear. CDR1 and CDR2 from the germline V gene are MDHEN and SYDVKM. The CDR3 is 11 residues long. V was trimmed by 3 bases and J by 5 bases, leaving 4 bases between them. CDR3: CASSFRETQYF. CDR3 in DNA: TGTGCCAGCAGTTTTCGGGAGACCCAGTACTTC.

The chain joins TRBV7-2 to TRBJ2-7; 9 nucleotides match TRBD1. CDR1 is SGHTA, CDR2 FQGNSA, per germline. This CDR3 spans 14 amino acids. J gave up 3 bases and V 6 bases, and 6 bases lay outside the gene matches. CDR3 residues: CASSRDRGSYEQYF. The CDR3 coding sequence is TGTGCCAGCAGTCGCGACAGGGGGAGCTACGAGCAGTACTTC. Combining the CDR3 with reference TRBV7-2 and TRBJ2-7 gives the whole variable domain GAGVSQSPSNKVTEKGKDVELRCDPISGHTALYWYRQSLGQGLEFLIYFQGNSAPDKSGLPSDRFSAERTGGSVSTLTIQRTQQEDSAVYLCASSRDRGSYEQYFGPGTRLTVT.

The chain recombines TRBV7-2 with TRBJ1-3, with 8 nucleotides matching TRBD1. J lost 2 bases, V lost 5 bases, and 2 bases had no gene match. The germline CDR1 and CDR2 sequences are SGHTA and FQGNSA. The CDR3 extends over 14 amino acids. CDR3 region: CASSEDRAGNTIYF. The CDR3 DNA sequence: TGTGCCAGCAGCGAGGACAGGGCTGGAAACACCATATATTTT.

Here the CDR3 DNA reads TGTGCCAGCAGCTTAGATGTATCGTACGAGCAGTACTTC. Protein product: CASSLDVSYEQYF. The chain recombines TRBV11-2 with TRBJ2-7; no definite D call. This CDR3 has 13 amino acids. V lost 0 bases to trimming and J lost 4 bases, with 7 bases between them. Per germline, CDR1 SGHAT and CDR2 FQNNGV.

This clone turned up a few times. The V gene is TRBV27, the J gene TRBJ2-1, with 10 bases that match TRBD1. The CDR3 length is 15 residues. CDR1 MNHEY and CDR2 SMNVEV come from the germline V gene (reference sequence). V shed 3 bases and J 7 bases; nucleotides not matched to a gene: 6. CDR3 protein: CASSFGDRGGNEQFF. The CDR3 coding sequence is TGTGCCAGCAGTTTTGGGGACAGGGGAGGTAATGAGCAGTTCTTC.

This clone came up once. The chain has TRBV11-3 and TRBJ1-1; 7 bases line up with TRBD1. This CDR3 has 13 residues. Germline V gene lookup returns CDR1 SGHNT and CDR2 YENEEA. V was clipped by 3 bases and J by 11 bases; unmatched bases: 9. Written as DNA, the CDR3 is TGTGCCAGCAGCTTGAGGGCAGGACAGGAGGCTTTCTTT. This translates into CASSLRAGQEAFF.

The V gene is TRBV2, the J gene TRBJ1-2; D ambiguous. V shed 4 bases and J shed 2 bases, with 8 bases lying between them. There are 13 residues in the CDR3. CDR1 is SNHLY, CDR2 FYNNEI, per germline. The CDR3 nucleotides are TGTGCCAGCAGTGCGAGGGAGAACTATGGCTACACCTTC. Protein sequence: CASSARENYGYTF.